This TCR beta chain was identified during a study of blood T cell repertoires in COVID-19. The overall study: In each case, the material was cDNA or gDNA derived from T cells, B-cell-depleted T cells, or PBMCs.

As handled by the study authors: Nucleated cell number was recorded as an estimate derived from reference gene primer amplification. The repertoire was sequenced with immunoSEQ multiplex PCR; TCRdb's copy has only in-frame clones and lacks some. V, J and clone size reflect that table, while D and trimming were determined from the DNA. This table has approximately 82,000 clones, approximately 90% appearing once. The CDR3 extends over 15 amino acids. In germline, CDR1 is SGHAT, CDR2 FQNNGV. V was clipped by 1 base and J by 6 bases; unmatched bases: 9. The V gene is TRBV11-2, the J gene TRBJ2-7; TRBD2 matches 7 bases. The clonotype originates from a man between 65 and 80 years old with active or convalescent COVID-19. Input material: peripheral blood. DNA of the CDR3: TGTGCCAGCAGCTTAGTCTCGCGGGAGTTCCGCGAGCAGTACTTC. Its protein is CASSLVSREFREQYF.